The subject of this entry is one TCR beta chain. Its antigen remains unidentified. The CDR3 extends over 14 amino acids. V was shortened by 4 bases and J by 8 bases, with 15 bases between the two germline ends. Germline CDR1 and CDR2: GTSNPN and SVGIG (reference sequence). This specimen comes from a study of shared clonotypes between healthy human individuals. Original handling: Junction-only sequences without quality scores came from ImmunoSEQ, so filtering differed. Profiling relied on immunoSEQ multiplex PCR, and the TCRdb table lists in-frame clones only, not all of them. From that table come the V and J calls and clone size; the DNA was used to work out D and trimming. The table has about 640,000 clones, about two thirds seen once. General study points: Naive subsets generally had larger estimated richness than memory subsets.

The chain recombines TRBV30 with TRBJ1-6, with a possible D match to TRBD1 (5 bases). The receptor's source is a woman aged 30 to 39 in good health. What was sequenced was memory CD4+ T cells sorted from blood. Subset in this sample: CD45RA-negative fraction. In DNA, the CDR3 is TGTGCCTGGACCTCTAAGGGGCTGGATTCACCCCTCCACTTT. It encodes CAWTSKGLDSPLHF.